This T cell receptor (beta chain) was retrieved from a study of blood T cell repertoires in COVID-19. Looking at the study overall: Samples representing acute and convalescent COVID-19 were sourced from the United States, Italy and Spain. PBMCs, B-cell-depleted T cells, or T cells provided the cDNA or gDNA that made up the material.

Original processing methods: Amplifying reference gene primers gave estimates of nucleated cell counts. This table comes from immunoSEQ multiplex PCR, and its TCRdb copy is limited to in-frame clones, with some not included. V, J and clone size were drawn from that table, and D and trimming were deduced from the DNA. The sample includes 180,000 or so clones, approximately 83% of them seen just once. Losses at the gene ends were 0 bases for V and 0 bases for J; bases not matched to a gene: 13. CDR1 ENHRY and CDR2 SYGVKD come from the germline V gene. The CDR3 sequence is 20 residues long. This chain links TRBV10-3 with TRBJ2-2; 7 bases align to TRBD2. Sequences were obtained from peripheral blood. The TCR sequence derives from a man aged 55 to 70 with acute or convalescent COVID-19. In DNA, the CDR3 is TGTGCCATCAGTGAGTCGAGCCCTCATAGGGAGGGGCCGAACACCGGGGAGCTGTTTTTT. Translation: CAISESSPHREGPNTGELFF.